Given below is one T cell receptor (beta chain) in context. In germline, CDR1 is LGHNA, CDR2 YNFKEQ. V lost 4 bases to trimming and J lost 0 bases; unmatched junction nucleotides: 2. The CDR3 totals 15 residues. This specimen belongs to a study of OX40 agonist ivuxolimab in advanced cancers. Assay used: immunoSEQ multiplex PCR; TCRdb lists only in-frame clones, some missing. The data contain under 85,000 clones, roughly 92% of them singletons. V and J are TRBV4-2 and TRBJ2-2, with 7 positions matching TRBD1. This receptor was identified in an adult with an advanced solid tumor such as melanoma, head and neck, liver or kidney cancer. The sequences come from CD4+ or CD8+ T cells sorted from blood, collected in a trial of the OX40 agonist ivuxolimab. The CDR3 nucleotides read TGTGCCAGCAGCCTCCAGGGGGCGAACACCGGGGAGCTGTTTTTT. As protein: CASSLQGANTGELFF.